The 10 T cell receptor beta chains below come from one sample, sequenced in a study of blood T cell repertoires in COVID-19. Repertoires were generated with immunoSEQ multiplex PCR, while TCRdb's copy carries only in-frame clones and drops some. Of over 200,000 clones in the sample, about four fifths were seen once. Sequences were obtained from PBMCs or T cells enriched from blood (not recorded which). All receptors come from a man aged 55-75 years who had recovered from COVID-19.

At least ten counts were recorded for this clone. This chain joins TRBV18 and TRBJ2-7; possible D gene TRBD1, 5 bases. The V and J ends lost 0 bases and 3 bases respectively, with 9 bases between them. Germline V gene data show CDR1 as KGHSH and CDR2 as LQKENI. The CDR3 sequence is 14 residues long. CDR3 residues: CASSPPTELYEQYF. The CDR3 bases are TGTGCCAGCTCACCACCGACAGAGCTCTACGAGCAGTACTTC.

CDR3 amino acids: CASSRTGQADTQYF. In nucleotides, the CDR3 is TGTGCCAGCAGTCGGACAGGGCAAGCAGATACGCAGTATTTT. The J gene is TRBJ2-3, the V gene TRBV6-5, with TRBD1 matching 8 bases. Germline lookup yields CDR1 MNHEY and CDR2 SVGAGI. The CDR3 runs 14 residues. Trimming took 5 bases from V and 4 from J; bases not matched to a gene: 5.

The chain joins TRBV10-2 to TRBJ2-7; D may be TRBD2 (6 bases). Trimming shortened V by 6 bases and J by 0 bases, and 9 bases separated the two germline ends. CDR3 length: 13 amino acids. Germline loops: CDR1 WSHSY, CDR2 SAAADI. For the CDR3, the DNA is TGCGCCAGCAGGGAGGGGAGCTCCTACGAGCAGTACTTC. It is translated as CASREGSSYEQYF.

V gene TRBV7-9 combines with J gene TRBJ1-2; 10 bases fit TRBD1. The germline V gene has CDR1 SEHNR and CDR2 FQNEAQ (reference sequence). The CDR3 has 15 amino acids. V was clipped by 7 bases and J by 2 bases; unmatched bases: 7. This CDR3 is CASTSVDRGNYGYTF. The CDR3 region has the DNA TGTGCCAGCACCTCCGTGGACAGGGGGAACTATGGCTACACCTTC. Together with reference TRBV7-9 and TRBJ1-2, the CDR3 gives the full variable domain: DTGVSQNPRHKITKRGQNVTFRCDPISEHNRLYWYRQTLGQGPEFLTYFQNEAQLEKSRLLSDRFSAERPKGSFSTLEIQRTEQGDSAMYLCASTSVDRGNYGYTFGSGTRLTVV.

This clone was counted a few times. The sample contains more than one DNA sequence encoding this CDR3. The gene calls are TRBV5-1 and TRBJ1-1; D is ambiguous. The length of the CDR3 is 14 residues. Trimming shortened V by 0 bases and J by 0 bases, and 6 bases separated the two germline ends. CDR1 and CDR2 from the germline V gene are SGHRS and YFSETQ. The DNA of the CDR3 is TGCGCCAGCAGCTTGGGTGGAGTGAACACTGAAGCTTTCTTT. Translation: CASSLGGVNTEAFF. Filled out from reference TRBV5-1 and TRBJ1-1, the complete variable domain reads KAGVTQTPRYLIKTRGQQVTLSCSPISGHRSVSWYQQTPGQGLQFLFEYFSETQRNKGNFPGRFSGRQFSNSRSEMNVSTLELGDSALYLCASSLGGVNTEAFFGQGTRLTVV.

This chain uses TRBV30 with TRBJ1-2; 7 bases are a match to TRBD1. CDR3 size: 12 residues. Germline V CDR1 and CDR2: GTSNPN, SVGIG (reference sequence). Trimming removed 4 bases from V and 4 bases from J; junction bases left unmatched: 3. The CDR3 here is CAWNRDSYGYTF. As DNA, the CDR3 is TGTGCCTGGAATCGGGACAGCTATGGCTACACCTTC.

The chain employs TRBV3-1 (or the pseudogene TRBV3-2) and TRBJ1-2, with 8 nucleotides matching TRBD1. The CDR3 runs to 15 residues. CDR1 and CDR2 from the germline V gene are LGHDT and YNNKEL (reference sequence). Trimming at V came to 4 bases and at J to 10 bases, leaving 14 bases not matched to a gene. CDR3 DNA: TGTGCCAGCAGCCCAAATCCGACCTGGACAGGGTCCTACACCTTC. It yields the protein CASSPNPTWTGSYTF.

This sequence joins TRBV11-2 and TRBJ2-1; D remains ambiguous. Trimming took off 5 bases at V and 10 bases at J, with 15 bases between the two ends. The CDR3 is made up of 13 amino acids. Germline loops: CDR1 SGHAT, CDR2 FQNNGV. CDR3 sequence: CASSVRVEWEQFF. Here the CDR3 DNA reads TGTGCCAGCAGCGTCCGGGTTGAGTGGGAGCAGTTCTTC.

The chain carries TRBV11-3 and TRBJ1-1; possible D gene TRBD1, 6 bases. The CDR3 runs to 15 residues. Between the trimmed V and J ends, which lost 8 bases and 4 bases, there was a span of 20 bases. CDR1 and CDR2 (germline): SGHNT, YENEEA. Written as DNA, the CDR3 is TGTGCCAGCCATGATAGGGGGGGCCAGGGCACTGAAGCTTTCTTT. This encodes CASHDRGGQGTEAFF.

This clone has more than one count but fewer than ten. The chain is built from TRBV25-1 and TRBJ1-2; D perhaps matches TRBD1 (6 bases). Trimming cost V 2 bases and J 1 base, with 8 bases left between them. CDR3 length equals 14 residues. Per germline, CDR1 MGHDK and CDR2 SYGVNS. In DNA, the CDR3 is TGTGCCAGCAGTGAAGTACAGGGTAACTATGGCTACACCTTC. This sequence encodes CASSEVQGNYGYTF.